This T cell receptor beta chain was sequenced during a study of blood T cell repertoires in COVID-19. Study as a whole: Acute and convalescent COVID-19 samples came from the United States, Italy and Spain. From T cells, B-cell-depleted T cells, or PBMCs came the material, which was cDNA or gDNA.

In the original analysis: Counts of nucleated cells, estimated from reference gene primer amplification, were obtained. The protocol was immunoSEQ multiplex PCR, while the TCRdb copy is restricted to in-frame clones and leaves out a portion. The V and J calls and clone size are taken from that table; D and trimming were inferred from the DNA. The repertoire includes some 120,000 clones, more than 75% of them detected once, and 4% to 5.5% sits in the top ten. CDR1 and CDR2 (germline): LGHNA, YNFKEQ. CDR3 length: 16 residues. Trimming removed 4 bases from V and 7 bases from J, with 22 bases in between.

V is TRBV4-2 and J is TRBJ1-1, with D maybe TRBD1 (5 bases). The clonotype comes from a man aged 40-55 years with acute or convalescent COVID-19. The specimen sequenced was peripheral blood. DNA of the CDR3: TGTGCCAGCAGCCTAATTCAGGTCGGGGGAACGGATGAAGCTTTCTTT. Its protein product is CASSLIQVGGTDEAFF.